The sequence of this TCR beta chain was determined in a study of T cells in Graves' hyperthyroidism and ophthalmopathy (dated by TCRdb to the late 2010s). A note on the overall study: Peripheral blood was collected at initial diagnosis, before any treatment. A discovery cohort of about a hundred patients, roughly 40 with Graves' ophthalmopathy and fewer than 65 with stable Graves' hyperthyroidism, was used to find distinguishing TCR V-J signatures. Prospective prediction of ophthalmopathy was tested in an independent validation cohort of 18 to 20 hyperthyroidism patients and 17 patients who later progressed to ophthalmopathy. The 75 to 100 discovery patients were divided at random into training and test sets in a 7:3 ratio. In addition, the study compared T-cell repertoires in thyroid tissue and in blood from six Graves' hyperthyroidism patients. After sampling, hyperthyroidism patients received methimazole starting at 30 mg daily, and ophthalmopathy patients received high-dose intravenous methylprednisolone. The paper describes TCR Vbeta CDR3 sequencing of around 140 peripheral blood samples, made up of 43 ophthalmopathy patients, roughly 80 hyperthyroidism patients and 17 progressor patients. Beyond this particular receptor, the publication reports: A model built on a 13 V-J signature distinguished ophthalmopathy from stable hyperthyroidism, reaching 85% to 90% sensitivity and about 81% specificity in cross-validation and 80%/75% in testing. Sample size was not statistically predetermined, and investigators were not blinded to group allocation. In validation, the model predicted progression to ophthalmopathy with around 71% sensitivity and 72% to 85% specificity, a median of 6.5 months before onset. Most expanded thyroid clonotypes (frequency above 0.001) were also found in blood, which suggests that blood repertoires may mirror thyroid immune responses.

Notes on this clonotype: Its recognized antigen is unknown. No much larger clone is present one base from it, and per-base qualities are unavailable.

Amplification of TCR beta CDR3 regions was carried out from RNA transcripts. For the first round of RT-PCR on the TCR CDR3, the HTBI primer set was used together with the Qiagen OneStep RT-PCR kit. Libraries were constructed in a second round of multiplex PCR, after which size selection and purification were carried out. The libraries were sequenced on an Illumina HiSeq2000 using paired-end 100 bp reads. On the authors' methods: SOAPnuke was used to process the raw data, removing reads that contained adapters or uncalled bases, had a mean Phred below 15, or lacked an exact match to the constant primer or identifier. COPE v1.2.5 was used to merge high-quality paired reads, and clonotypes were defined as unique nucleotide sequences. Clonotypes were aligned to IMGT TRBV, TRBD and TRBJ reference segments using MiTCR v1.1. Analysis was restricted to V-J combinations with a frequency above 0.0001, which covered 99.2% of repertoires. A TCS score was defined as the ratio between F50 (clonal expansion) and ExV (chaos), using BLOSUM62-based TCRdist between CDR3 peptides within each V-J. Welch's t-statistics and random forest reduced around 510 V-J features to roughly 13, which were used in a naive Bayes classifier (R e1071). TCRdb applied fastp at Q25 and MiXCR to the public reads, then kept only in-frame beta chains. Each CDR3 protein appears once, grouped with its most common genes and DNA. The V and J calls, along with clone size, are taken from TCRdb and not from the paper's own processing. The sample data list around 340,000 distinct CDR3 sequences, and under 25% of these were observed just once. Jointly, the top ten make up about 50% of the sample.

A patient counted as having stable Graves' hyperthyroidism if no progression to ophthalmopathy occurred over 18 months of follow-up. Hyperthyroidism patients were newly diagnosed, had a disease duration of under 2 months, and were aged 18 to 65 years. Patients with uncontrolled infections, other autoimmune diseases, pregnancy or lactation were excluded. Diagnoses relied on clinical symptoms, serum thyroxine and TRAb, thyroid ultrasound and orbital computed tomography. PBMCs were separated from about 10 ml of fresh peripheral blood using Ficoll-Paque density gradient centrifugation. Trizol reagent was used to extract total RNA, and RNA quality was then checked on an Agilent 2100 Bioanalyzer. The CDR3 runs 14 residues from the cysteine to the phenylalanine. Just CDR3 DNA is preserved here, 42 bases in frame from base 1. As encoded in the germline V gene, CDR1 is SQVTM while CDR2 is ANQGSEA. V ends up 0 bases short and J 4 bases short, with an unmatched junction base count of 3.

This sequence uses TRBV29-1 and TRBJ2-5; TRBD1 fits 9 bases in the junction. The TCR sequence derives from a woman aged 50 to 60 with Graves' hyperthyroidism. The sequenced sample consisted of blood. The bases are TGCAGCGTTGAAGAGGCGGGACAGGGAGAGACCCAGTACTTC. Translated, it reads CSVEEAGQGETQYF.